The rows below give T cell receptor beta chains drawn from one sample of a study of monozygotic twins with inflammatory bowel disease. TCRdb processed the 5' RACE reads again and assigns one entry to each CDR3 protein, with no DNA. The sample has 300,000 to 450,000 distinct CDR3 sequences; the top ten hold 2% to 3%. The sample was blood. Receptor source: a human donor with ulcerative colitis or Crohn's disease, or a healthy co-twin of an affected twin (not recorded which). CDR3s include the opening cysteine and the closing phenylalanine or tryptophan.

TRBV7-3	TRBJ1-1	CASSLTRQGRNTEAFF
TRBV4-3	TRBJ1-1	CASSQILQNTEAFF
TRBV12-3/TRBV12-4	TRBJ2-3	CASSRSGTRLADTQYF
TRBV6-2/TRBV6-3	TRBJ1-5	CASSYRGRGYYNQPQHF
TRBV10-3	TRBJ2-3	CAISNRNTSTDTQYF
TRBV27	TRBJ1-2	CASSRVQGFPYGYTF
TRBV20-1	TRBJ1-3	CSATGRTSSGNTIYF
TRBV4-3	TRBJ2-1	CASSLGAYSYNEQFF
TRBV20-1	TRBJ2-7	CSARDRVLSSYEQYF
TRBV4-1	TRBJ2-1	CASSQLPLGGVSYNEQFF
TRBV20-1	TRBJ2-7	CSARSQSRGVGYEQYF
TRBV7-2	TRBJ2-7	CASSSMAYEQYF
TRBV19	TRBJ2-1	CASSKGAGQFF
TRBV28	TRBJ1-2	CASRYISDKANYGYTF
TRBV7-9	TRBJ2-1	CASSLVGVLYNEQFF
TRBV5-1	TRBJ2-3	CASRVRDTQYF
TRBV7-3	TRBJ1-1	CASSLTGPGNTEAFF
TRBV11-1	TRBJ2-5	CASSFPRDRGTRQQETQYF